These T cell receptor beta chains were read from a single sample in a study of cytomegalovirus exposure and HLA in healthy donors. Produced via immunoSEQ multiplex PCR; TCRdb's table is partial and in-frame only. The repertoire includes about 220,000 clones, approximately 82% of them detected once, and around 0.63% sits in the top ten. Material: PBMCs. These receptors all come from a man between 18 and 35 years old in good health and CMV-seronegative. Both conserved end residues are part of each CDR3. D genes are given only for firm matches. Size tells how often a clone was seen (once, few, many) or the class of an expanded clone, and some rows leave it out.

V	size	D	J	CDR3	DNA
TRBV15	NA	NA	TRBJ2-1	CATSRARTPRKQFF	TGTGCCACCAGCAGAGCAAGGACACCAAGGAAGCAGTTCTTC
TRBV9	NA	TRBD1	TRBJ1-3	CASSLGQGAALGNTIYF	TGTGCCAGCAGCCTCGGACAGGGGGCCGCACTTGGAAACACCATATATTTT
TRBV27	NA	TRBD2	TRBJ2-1	CASTREGLYNEQFF	TGTGCCAGCACGCGGGAGGGCCTGTACAATGAGCAGTTCTTC
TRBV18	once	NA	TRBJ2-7	CASSPTGAGDEQYF	TGTGCCAGCTCACCAACTGGGGCAGGGGACGAGCAGTACTTC
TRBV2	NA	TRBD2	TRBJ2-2	CASRGTSYTGELFF	TGTGCCAGCAGGGGGACTAGCTACACCGGGGAGCTGTTTTTT
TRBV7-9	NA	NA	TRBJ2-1	CASVTGLASSYNEQFF	TGTGCCAGCGTTACAGGGTTAGCGAGCTCCTACAATGAGCAGTTCTTC
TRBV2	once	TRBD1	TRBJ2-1	CASSDARGFYNEQFF	TGTGCCAGCAGTGATGCCAGGGGGTTTTACAATGAGCAGTTCTTC
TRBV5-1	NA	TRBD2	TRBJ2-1	CASSWTSGSHEQFF	TGCGCCAGCAGCTGGACTAGCGGGAGCCATGAGCAGTTCTTC
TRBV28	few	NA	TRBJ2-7	CASSGGGPDEQYF	TGTGCCAGCAGCGGTGGAGGGCCCGACGAGCAGTACTTC
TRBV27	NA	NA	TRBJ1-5	CASSLGGVGQPQHF	TGTGCCAGCAGTTTAGGAGGGGTCGGTCAGCCCCAGCATTTT
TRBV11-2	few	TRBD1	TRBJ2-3	CASSLGDRGFTDTQYF	TGTGCCAGCAGCTTAGGGGACAGGGGTTTCACAGATACGCAGTATTTT
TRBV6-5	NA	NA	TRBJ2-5	CASSSPGETQYF	TGTGCCAGCAGTTCGCCAGGGGAGACCCAGTACTTC